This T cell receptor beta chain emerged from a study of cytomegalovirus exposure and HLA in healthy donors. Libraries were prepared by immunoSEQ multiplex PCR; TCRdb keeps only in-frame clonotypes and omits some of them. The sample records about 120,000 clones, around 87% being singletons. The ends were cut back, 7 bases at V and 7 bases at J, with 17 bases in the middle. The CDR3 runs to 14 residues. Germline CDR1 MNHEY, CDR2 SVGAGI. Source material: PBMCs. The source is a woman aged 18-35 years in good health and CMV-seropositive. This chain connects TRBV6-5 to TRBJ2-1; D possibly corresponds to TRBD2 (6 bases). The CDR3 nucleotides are TGTGCCAGCACCCCGGAGGGGAGCAAGAATGAGCAGTTCTTC. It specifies CASTPEGSKNEQFF.